This T cell receptor (beta chain) emerged from a study of cytomegalovirus exposure and HLA in healthy donors. In the PCR, 60 Vbeta and 13 Jbeta primers were used. Here immunoSEQ multiplex PCR was the method, and the copy in TCRdb shows in-frame clones only, minus some. This table has about 120,000 clones, approximately 80% appearing once. V shed 3 bases and J 0 bases; nucleotides not matched to a gene: 2. CDR3 length: 14 residues. Germline-derived CDR1 and CDR2 are SGHTS and YDEGEE. As concerns this clone: Its target is not known.

Whole-study findings and limits: Later analysis revealed greater clonal expansion in HLA-associated TCR beta chains than in equally common others. According to an earlier analysis, most TCR beta V segments yielded productive rearrangements about 87% or about 30% of the time.

These donors, healthy bone marrow donors, were studied. The chain couples TRBV5-8 to TRBJ2-5, with TRBD1 matching 7 bases. The specimen was PBMCs. This TCR was recovered from a woman aged 30 to 39 in good health and CMV-seronegative. The CDR3 DNA follows: TGTGCCAGCAGCTGGGGACAGAACCAAGAGACCCAGTACTTC. Translation gives CASSWGQNQETQYF.